This T cell receptor beta chain was sequenced in a study of T-cell reconstitution after alpha-beta-depleted transplantation in children. The germline V and J ends were trimmed by 1 base and 6 bases, with 7 bases remaining between them. The CDR3 loop spans 12 amino acids. Germline CDR1 is SEHNR and CDR2 is FQNEAQ (reference sequence). This clonotype was recorded at least ten times. What it binds is unknown. As it was prepared, the TCRbeta library received unique molecular identifiers. From the PCR reads, TCRdb called clonotypes with MiXCR, one entry per CDR3 protein. The sample includes approximately 130,000 distinct CDR3 sequences, 8.5% to 10% of them seen just once. General observations from the study: After transplant, at about two months, alpha-beta T cells were reportedly derived from several hundred expanded graft clones. Certain patients had high TCRbeta diversity at day 60, and it came from recipient T cells and thymic progenitors that survived. Newly generated T cells supplied most T-cell counts and diversity one year post-transplant.

V gene TRBV7-9 combines with J gene TRBJ2-7; D unclear. This receptor was obtained from a girl under three years old who had a stem cell transplant for combined immunodeficiency, so the T cells may come from the graft donor. The material sequenced was PBMCs, mostly from graft donor cells, taken 180 days after TCRalphabeta/CD19-depleted stem cell transplant. CDR3 amino acids: CASSLGSAEQYF. The CDR3 bases are TGTGCCAGCAGCTTAGGGTCAGCCGAGCAGTACTTC.